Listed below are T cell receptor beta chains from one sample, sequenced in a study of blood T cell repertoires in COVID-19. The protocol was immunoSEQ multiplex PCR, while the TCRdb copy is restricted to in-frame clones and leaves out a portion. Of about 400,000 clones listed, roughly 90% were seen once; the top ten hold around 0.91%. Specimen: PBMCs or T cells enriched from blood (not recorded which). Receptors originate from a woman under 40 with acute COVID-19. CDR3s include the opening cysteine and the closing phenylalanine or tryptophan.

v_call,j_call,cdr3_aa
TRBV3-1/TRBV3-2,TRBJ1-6,CASSQDPGGANSPLHF
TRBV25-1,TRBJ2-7,CASSSLGGGDDEQYF
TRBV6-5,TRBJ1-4,CASSYTGKNEKLFF
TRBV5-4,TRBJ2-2,CASSLGSPGELFF
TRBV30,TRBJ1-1,CAYSQDLNTEAFF
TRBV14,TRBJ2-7,CASSWGFPGQGAFEQYF
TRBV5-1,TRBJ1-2,CASSATGGGDGYTF
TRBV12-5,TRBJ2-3,CASGFQGYTQYF
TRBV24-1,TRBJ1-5,CATSEETSREPQHF
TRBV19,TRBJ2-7,CASSTQSGDRYF
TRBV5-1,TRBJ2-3,CASSLAGLAGARDTQYF
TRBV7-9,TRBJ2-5,CATLDSDRRETQYF
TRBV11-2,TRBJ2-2,CASRNFQGQAGTGELFF
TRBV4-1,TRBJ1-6,CASSQAIGQGGSPLHF
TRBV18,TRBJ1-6,CASSPNRGNSPLHF
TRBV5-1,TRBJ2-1,CASRERGDPYNEQFF
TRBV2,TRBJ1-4,CASSEARQALGRRRNEKLFF
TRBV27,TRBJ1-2,CASSLGPGNGYTF
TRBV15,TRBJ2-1,CATSRGGREQFF
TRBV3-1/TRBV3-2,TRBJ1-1,CASSQGRPNTEAFF
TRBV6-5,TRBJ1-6,CASSYSLPPNSPLHF
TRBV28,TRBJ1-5,CASQTSNQPQHF
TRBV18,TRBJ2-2,CASSALRDTGELFF
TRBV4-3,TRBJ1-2,CASSQGTGFFGYTF
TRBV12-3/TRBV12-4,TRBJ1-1,CASRGGSAEAFF
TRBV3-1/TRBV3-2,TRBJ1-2,CASSPRQTGGNGYTF
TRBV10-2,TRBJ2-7,CASSVATTYEQYF
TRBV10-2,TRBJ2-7,CASSLSGGASYEQYF
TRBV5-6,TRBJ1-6,CASSLTSNSPLHF
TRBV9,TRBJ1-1,CASSLGTLNTEAFF
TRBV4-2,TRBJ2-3,CASSHSRTSTDTQYF
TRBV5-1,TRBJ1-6,CASSLERGGNSPLHF
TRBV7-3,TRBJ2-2,CASSVKNTGELFF
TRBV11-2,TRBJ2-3,CASSRGLAGGLGPTDTQYF
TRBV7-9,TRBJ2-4,CASSGPGRDAKNIQYF
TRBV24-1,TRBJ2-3,CATSDGGTDTQYF
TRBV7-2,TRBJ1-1,CASSLQGASEAFF
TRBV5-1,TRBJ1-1,CASSLSGSDTEAFF
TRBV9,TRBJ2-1,CASSVAPDTFNEQFF
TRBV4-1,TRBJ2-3,CASSQRSFRGGARSTNTDTQYF
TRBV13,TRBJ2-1,CASSPASGGALSEQFF
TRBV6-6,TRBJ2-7,CASTNRDSSYEQYF
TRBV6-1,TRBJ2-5,CASSEPGYETQYF
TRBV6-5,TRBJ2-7,CASSYSTSSYEQYF
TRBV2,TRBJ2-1,CASSEGLAFEQFF
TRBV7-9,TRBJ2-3,CASSPPPTSSTDTQYF
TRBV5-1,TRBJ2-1,CASSFEGLAYNEQFF
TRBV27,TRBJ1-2,CASSPTQGAGFGYTF
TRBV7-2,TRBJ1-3,CASSLGTGRVGNTIYF
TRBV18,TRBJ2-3,CASSLLGGLLPDTQYF